This is a list of T cell receptor beta chains from one sample in a study of blood T cell repertoires in COVID-19. The table came from immunoSEQ multiplex PCR; TCRdb's copy has only in-frame clones and leaves some out. The sample contains 180,000 or so clones, approximately 85% of which appear only once. Input material: PBMCs or T cells enriched from blood (not recorded which). All receptors derive from a man between 35 and 55 years old who had recovered from COVID-19. CDR3s include the opening cysteine and the closing phenylalanine or tryptophan. The D gene is left open where the match is weak. Size is omitted from some rows. Given values are once, few, many or a class for expanded clones.

CDR3 DNA | CDR3 protein | J gene | D gene | clone size | V gene
TGTGCCAGCAGCTTAACGTGGCAGGCCCTTACCGGCTACACCTTC | CASSLTWQALTGYTF | TRBJ1-2 | NA | NA | TRBV11-3
TGTGCCAGCAGCTCCCCCTTCGGGGGGCGCCCTAGCTATGGCTACACCTTC | CASSSPFGGRPSYGYTF | TRBJ1-2 | NA | NA | TRBV9
TGTGCCAGTAGTATAATTGGTCAGGGGACGATGCCCCAGCATTTT | CASSIIGQGTMPQHF | TRBJ1-5 | NA | NA | TRBV19
TGTGCCAGCAGCTCCGGACAGAATGGCTACACCTTC | CASSSGQNGYTF | TRBJ1-2 | NA | NA | TRBV5-5
TGTGCCAGCAGCTTAATGAGCGGCATACCCCGGGTAGATACGCAGTATTTT | CASSLMSGIPRVDTQYF | TRBJ2-3 | NA | once | TRBV7-9
TGTGCCAGCACCGTGACAGGGGTTGAGAACACTGAAGCTTTCTTT | CASTVTGVENTEAFF | TRBJ1-1 | TRBD1 | NA | TRBV6-6
TGTGCCAGCGGGGGGAGCGGGAGTGCCACCCGAACCGGGGAGCTGTTTTTT | CASGGSGSATRTGELFF | TRBJ2-2 | TRBD2 | NA | TRBV5-5
TGTGCCATCGCGACAGATAGCAATCAGCCCCAGCATTTT | CAIATDSNQPQHF | TRBJ1-5 | NA | many | TRBV10-3
TGTGCCAGTAGTATTCAGGCGGACAGGCGCAGACAGCCCCAGCATTTT | CASSIQADRRRQPQHF | TRBJ1-5 | TRBD1 | NA | TRBV19
TGTGCCAGTCTGGGACTAGCGGGGTCAACCTACGAGCAGTACTTC | CASLGLAGSTYEQYF | TRBJ2-7 | TRBD2 | NA | TRBV3-1/TRBV3-2
TGCGCCAGCAGCTTTGGGGCTAGTCGCGAGCAGTACTTC | CASSFGASREQYF | TRBJ2-7 | NA | NA | TRBV5-1
TGTGCCAGCAGCCCCTCCGCGGGGGGAACAAACGTCCTGACTTTC | CASSPSAGGTNVLTF | TRBJ2-6 | TRBD2 | NA | TRBV7-6
TGCGCCAGCAGCTTGGGACAGGGGGACTATGGCTACACCTTC | CASSLGQGDYGYTF | TRBJ1-2 | TRBD1 | NA | TRBV5-1
TGTGCCAGCAGTTTATGGGGCGGGACAGGGGGTGAAGCTTTCTTT | CASSLWGGTGGEAFF | TRBJ1-1 | TRBD1 | NA | TRBV28
TGTGCCAGCAGCAAGAGACCCCCGGGCACTGAAGCTTTCTTT | CASSKRPPGTEAFF | TRBJ1-1 | NA | NA | TRBV21-1
TGTGCCAGCAGCTTAGACTTCTACGAGCAGTACTTC | CASSLDFYEQYF | TRBJ2-7 | NA | NA | TRBV5-6